The 11 T cell receptor beta chains given below trace back to one sample, sequenced in a study of T-cell memory formation after mild COVID-19. In TCRdb, the 5' RACE reads were re-called with MiXCR into one record per CDR3 protein. This sample yields about 250,000 distinct CDR3 sequences, of which approximately 15% are seen a single time; under 2.5% belongs to the top ten. The sample was PBMCs or a T cell subset sorted from them (not recorded which). The receptors were gathered from an adult woman who had mild COVID-19 (a few samples of this study predate the infection). Cell type and time point are not known.

The table lists this clonotype with a few counts. The genes are TRBV5-1 and TRBJ1-1; 9 nucleotides match TRBD1. The CDR3 length is 14 residues. Germline CDR1 reads SGHRS; CDR2 reads YFSETQ. The junction had 4 bases not matched to a gene; V was cut back by 4 bases and J by 3 bases. CDR3 sequence: CASSPGQGDTEAFF. In DNA form, the CDR3 reads TGCGCCAGCAGCCCGGGACAGGGAGACACTGAAGCTTTCTTT.

This clonotype was counted many times. This sequence joins TRBV7-9 and TRBJ2-1; possibly TRBD1 for D (6 bases). V gave up 5 bases and J gave up 1 base, with 12 bases separating them. CDR1 and CDR2 (germline): SEHNR, FQNEAQ (reference sequence). The CDR3 has 15 amino acids. This CDR3 reads CASSQGSPSYNEQFF. DNA for the CDR3: TGTGCCAGCAGCCAGGGGAGTCCTTCCTACAATGAGCAGTTCTTC.

This clonotype was picked up a small number of times. The rearrangement links TRBV5-1 to TRBJ1-6; D is perhaps TRBD1 (5 bases). Germline V gene sequence: CDR1 SGHRS, CDR2 YFSETQ. CDR3 size: 13 residues. V was cut by 5 bases and J by 8 bases, with 11 bases left in between. This CDR3 is CASRITGDSPLHF. DNA for the CDR3: TGCGCCAGCAGGATAACAGGAGATTCACCCCTCCACTTT.

The chain is built from TRBV5-1 and TRBJ1-3; 7 bases fit TRBD1. With 1 base clipped from V and 4 bases from J, the junction kept 8 bases outside the gene matches. The CDR3 sequence is 16 residues long. The V gene's germline CDR1 is SGHRS and CDR2 YFSETQ. The CDR3 here is CASSLPGGSGGNTIYF. CDR3 sequence (DNA): TGCGCCAGCAGCTTGCCAGGGGGATCGGGAGGAAACACCATATATTTT.

The rearrangement uses TRBV20-1 and TRBJ1-2, with TRBD1 matching over 9 bases. This CDR3 is built from 16 residues. Germline V lookup: CDR1 DFQATT, CDR2 SNEGSKA (reference sequence). With 5 bases clipped from V and 5 bases from J, the junction kept 15 bases outside the gene matches. CDR3 loop: CSASPGPGQGSYGYTF. Here the CDR3 DNA reads TGCAGTGCTTCTCCCGGCCCGGGACAGGGTTCTTATGGCTACACCTTC.

This chain connects TRBV27 to TRBJ2-1, with 7 bases aligning to TRBD2. This CDR3 is built from 14 residues. The trim removed 4 bases at V and 3 bases at J, leaving 3 bases unmatched. CDR1 MNHEY and CDR2 SMNVEV come from the germline V gene (reference sequence). The CDR3 DNA reads TGTGCCAGCAGTTCGGCTAGCGGCTACAATGAGCAGTTCTTC. The encoded protein is CASSSASGYNEQFF.

The chain employs TRBV4-1 and TRBJ2-3, with 11 bases that match TRBD2. From germline, CDR1 is MGHRA and CDR2 YSYEKL. The V and J ends lost 4 bases and 4 bases, in that order; junction bases with no gene match: 7. The CDR3 runs 16 residues. CDR3 residues: CASSPYLAGGADTQYF. The CDR3 region has the DNA TGCGCCAGCAGCCCCTACTTAGCGGGAGGGGCAGATACGCAGTATTTT.

This clonotype was picked up a small number of times. The rearrangement links TRBV2 to TRBJ1-4, with a possible D match to TRBD1 (5 bases). V gave up 8 bases and J gave up 13 bases, with 14 bases separating them. Germline loops: CDR1 SNHLY, CDR2 FYNNEI. This CDR3 spans 11 amino acids. For the CDR3, the DNA is TGTGCCAGCTGGGGGTACTCGTTACTGTTTTTT. The encoded protein is CASWGYSLLFF.

This clonotype was found a few times. This rearrangement joins TRBV5-1 to TRBJ1-1; D may be TRBD1 (5 bases). V dropped 4 bases and J dropped 4 bases, with 14 bases sitting between them. Germline V CDR1 and CDR2: SGHRS, YFSETQ. The CDR3 extends over 14 amino acids. This CDR3 is CASSMDGGGTEAFF. The CDR3 DNA reads as TGCGCCAGCAGCATGGACGGGGGAGGCACTGAAGCTTTCTTT.

The V and J genes are TRBV9 and TRBJ2-1; the D gene could be TRBD1 or TRBD2 (6 bases each). This CDR3 spans 15 amino acids. V was trimmed by 2 bases and J by 4 bases, leaving 13 bases between them. Germline CDR1 and CDR2: SGDLS and YYNGEE. Written as DNA, the CDR3 is TGTGCCAGCAGCGTGGAAGGGGGAGGTTACAATGAGCAGTTCTTC. Translation gives CASSVEGGGYNEQFF.

This chain uses TRBV10-3 with TRBJ1-6, with TRBD1 matching over 7 bases. The CDR3 runs to 15 residues. Trimming took 0 bases from V and 6 from J; bases not matched to a gene: 2. Germline CDR1 and CDR2: ENHRY and SYGVKD. The CDR3 DNA sequence: TGTGCCATCAGTGAGTCGGGACAGAGTAATTCACCCCTCCACTTT. This codes for CAISESGQSNSPLHF.